This TCR beta chain is drawn from a study of CD8 T cells in ankylosing spondylitis. Study-wide points: Disease-linked clones were found to be CD8+ and relatively rare in peripheral blood. Seemingly characteristic of ankylosing spondylitis blood was a TCR beta motif consisting of several highly homologous variants. There was reportedly significant enrichment of clones that were disease-linked in matched ankylosing spondylitis synovial fluid. Reactive arthritis synovial fluid and blood were previously reported to contain some motif variants.

CDR3 length: 17 residues. Trimming shortened V by 1 base and J by 1 base, and 16 bases separated the two germline ends. Germline V gives CDR1 SGHAT, CDR2 FQNNGV. TCRdb reprocessed the 5' RACE reads via MiXCR and lists one record per CDR3 protein. This table has about 150,000 distinct CDR3 sequences, 40% to 50% appearing once. This clonotype was seen only a few times. Its antigen is unidentified. V usage is TRBV11-2 and J usage is TRBJ1-1; D not certain. The sequenced sample consisted of synovial fluid, either unsorted or a sorted T cell fraction (not recorded which). This TCR came from a male donor with ankylosing spondylitis. The CDR3 DNA reads as TGTGCCAGCAGCTTAGTTTCAGGCATGTCAGGGAACACTGAAGCTTTCTTT. Its protein is CASSLVSGMSGNTEAFF.